This T cell receptor (beta chain) is from a study of OX40 agonist ivuxolimab in advanced cancers. Study background: Partial responses were achieved by three patients, one with hepatocellular carcinoma and two with cutaneous melanoma.

Germline loops: CDR1 MDHEN, CDR2 SYDVKM. V was trimmed by 4 bases and J by 3 bases, leaving 19 bases between them. This CDR3 contains 16 residues. Using immunoSEQ multiplex PCR, the repertoire was profiled, and TCRdb retains in-frame clones only, with some absent. The sample lists 75,000 to 100,000 clones, around 84% occurring once. The receptor comes from an adult with an advanced solid tumor such as melanoma, head and neck, liver or kidney cancer. The sample in question was CD4+ or CD8+ T cells sorted from blood, obtained in a trial of the OX40 agonist ivuxolimab. V is TRBV28 and J is TRBJ2-7, with D perhaps assigned TRBD1 or TRBD2 (5 bases each). The CDR3 nucleotides are TGTGCCAGCAGTTACAGTCCGGGACGGGTAAACTACGAGCAGTACTTC. It translates to CASSYSPGRVNYEQYF.